The clone carrying this T cell receptor beta chain was seen repeatedly, ten times or more. Its antigen remains unidentified. The data stem from a study of metastatic and nonmetastatic thyroid tumors. Authors' analysis steps: A classifier for distant metastasis in papillary thyroid cancer was constructed using CDR3 differences observed across clinicopathological groups. With MiXCR, TCRdb reprocessed the PCR reads. These V and J calls rely on TCRdb rather than the paper's analysis. The sample yields some 26,000 clones, around 3.9% seen once. Thyroid surgery was performed in patients who had received no treatment beforehand. Whole-study findings and limits: Within blood and tumor, benign nodules reportedly had significantly lower TCR beta diversity than malignant thyroid tumors did.

This CDR3 has 16 residues. Germline loops: CDR1 DFQATT, CDR2 SNEGSKA (reference sequence). The V end lost 0 bases, the J end lost 6 bases, and 20 bases lay between the germline ends. Sequencing was done on a sample of blood. The chain carries TRBV20-1 and TRBJ1-1; D may be TRBD1 (5 bases). The receptor was derived from a male donor with papillary thyroid cancer or a benign thyroid nodule (not recorded which). Some clones in this sample may be carry-over from other donors' samples. The CDR3 sequence is CSARDIGGGNTAEAFF. CDR3 sequence (DNA): TGCAGTGCTAGAGATATTGGGGGTGGGAACACCGCTGAAGCTTTCTTT.